This T cell receptor beta chain was recorded in a study of blood T cell repertoires in COVID-19. Assay: immunoSEQ multiplex PCR; the TCRdb copy retains only in-frame clones and omits some. Among a few hundred thousand clones listed, 80% to 85% were seen once. The CDR3 spans 15 residues. Germline-derived CDR1 and CDR2 are MNHEY and SVGEGT. Trimming removed 3 bases from V and 6 bases from J; junction bases left unmatched: 8. The receptor's source is a woman aged 45-60 years who had recovered from COVID-19. The chain links TRBV6-2 or TRBV6-3 to TRBJ1-2; 9 bases fit TRBD1. Sequenced material: PBMCs or T cells enriched from blood (not recorded which). Written as DNA, the CDR3 is TGTGCCAGCAGTTATCCCACAGGGGGCTTCGATGGCTACACCTTC. Amino acid sequence: CASSYPTGGFDGYTF.